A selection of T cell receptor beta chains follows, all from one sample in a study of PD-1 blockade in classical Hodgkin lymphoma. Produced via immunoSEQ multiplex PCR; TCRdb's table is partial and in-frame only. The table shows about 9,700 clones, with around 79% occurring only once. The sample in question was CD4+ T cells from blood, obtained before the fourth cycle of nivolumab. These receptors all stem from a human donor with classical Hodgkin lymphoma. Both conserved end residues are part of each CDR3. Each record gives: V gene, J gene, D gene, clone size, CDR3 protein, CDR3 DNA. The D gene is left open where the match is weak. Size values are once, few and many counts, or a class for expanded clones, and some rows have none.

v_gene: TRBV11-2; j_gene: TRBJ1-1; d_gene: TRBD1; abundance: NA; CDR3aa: CASSRQGGTEAFF; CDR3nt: TGTGCCAGCAGTCGACAGGGAGGGACTGAAGCTTTCTTT
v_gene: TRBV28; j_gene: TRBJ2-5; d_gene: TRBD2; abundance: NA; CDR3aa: CASSSYREGETQYF; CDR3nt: TGTGCCAGCAGTTCCTACCGGGAGGGAGAGACCCAGTACTTC
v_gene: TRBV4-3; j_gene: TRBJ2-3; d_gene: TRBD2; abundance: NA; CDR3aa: CASSQSAGAVTDTQYF; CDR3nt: TGCGCCAGCAGCCAATCAGCGGGGGCCGTAACAGATACGCAGTATTTT
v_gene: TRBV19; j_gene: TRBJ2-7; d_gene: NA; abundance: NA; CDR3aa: CASSERVSDEQYF; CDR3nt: TGTGCCAGTAGTGAAAGGGTTTCGGACGAGCAGTACTTC
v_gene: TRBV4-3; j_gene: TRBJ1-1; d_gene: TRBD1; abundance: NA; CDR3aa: CASSSPGQGITEAFF; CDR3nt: TGCGCCAGCAGCTCACCGGGACAGGGGATAACTGAAGCTTTCTTT
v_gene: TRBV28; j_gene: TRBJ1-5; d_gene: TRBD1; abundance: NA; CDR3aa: CASTPDRVKGPQHF; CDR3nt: TGTGCCAGCACCCCGGACAGGGTGAAGGGACCCCAGCATTTT
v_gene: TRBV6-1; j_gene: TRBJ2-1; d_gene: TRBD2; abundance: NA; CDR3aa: CASSVTSGGQGYNEQFF; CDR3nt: TGTGCCAGCAGTGTAACTAGCGGGGGGCAGGGGTACAATGAGCAGTTCTTC
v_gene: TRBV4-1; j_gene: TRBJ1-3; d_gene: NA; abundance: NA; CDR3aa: CASSQGDTVAGNTIYF; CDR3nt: TGCGCCAGCAGCCAAGGGGACACAGTCGCTGGAAACACCATATATTTT
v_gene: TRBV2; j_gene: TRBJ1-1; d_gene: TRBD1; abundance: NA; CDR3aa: CASGQGENTEAFF; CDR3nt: TGTGCCAGTGGACAGGGCGAGAACACTGAAGCTTTCTTT
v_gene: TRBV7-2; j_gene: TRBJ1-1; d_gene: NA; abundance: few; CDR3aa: CASTGYTEAFF; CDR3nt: TGTGCCAGTACTGGGTATACTGAAGCTTTCTTT
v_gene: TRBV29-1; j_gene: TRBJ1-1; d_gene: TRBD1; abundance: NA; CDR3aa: CSVEVGSGGTEAFF; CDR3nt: TGCAGCGTTGAAGTAGGGTCAGGGGGTACTGAAGCTTTCTTT
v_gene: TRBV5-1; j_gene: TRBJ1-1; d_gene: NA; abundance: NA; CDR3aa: CASSLAIGANTEAFF; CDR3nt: TGCGCCAGCAGCTTGGCCATAGGGGCGAACACTGAAGCTTTCTTT
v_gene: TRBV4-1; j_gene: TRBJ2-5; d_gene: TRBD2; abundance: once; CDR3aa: CASSQGLADFQETQYF; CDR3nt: TGCGCCAGCAGCCAAGGCCTAGCGGACTTCCAAGAGACCCAGTACTTC
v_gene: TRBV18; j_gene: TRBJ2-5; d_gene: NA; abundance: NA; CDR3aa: CASSELETQYF; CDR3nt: TGTGCCAGCTCCGAGCTCGAGACCCAGTACTTC
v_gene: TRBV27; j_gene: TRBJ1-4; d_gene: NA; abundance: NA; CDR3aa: CASSLSGRVREKLFF; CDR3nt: TGTGCCAGCAGTTTATCAGGCAGGGTGAGGGAAAAACTGTTTTTT
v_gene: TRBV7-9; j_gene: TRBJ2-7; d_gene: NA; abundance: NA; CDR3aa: CASSFSVDEQYF; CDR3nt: TGTGCCAGCAGCTTTAGTGTGGACGAGCAGTACTTC
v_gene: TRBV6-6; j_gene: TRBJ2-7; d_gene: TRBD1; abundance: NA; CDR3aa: CASSQKAGQGYEQYF; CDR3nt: TGTGCCAGCAGCCAAAAGGCGGGACAGGGTTACGAGCAGTACTTC
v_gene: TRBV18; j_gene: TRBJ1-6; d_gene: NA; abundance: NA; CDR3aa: CASSPQAPRTAPAPLHF; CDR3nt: TGTGCCAGCTCACCACAAGCTCCGAGGACCGCTCCCGCACCCCTCCACTTT
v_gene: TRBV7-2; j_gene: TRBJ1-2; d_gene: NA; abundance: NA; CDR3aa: CASSFGAVGYTF; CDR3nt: TGTGCCAGCAGCTTTGGGGCCGTAGGCTACACCTTC
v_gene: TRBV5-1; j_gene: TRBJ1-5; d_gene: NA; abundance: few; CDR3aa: CASSLESGNQPQHF; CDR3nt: TGCGCCAGCAGCTTGGAATCAGGTAATCAGCCCCAGCATTTT
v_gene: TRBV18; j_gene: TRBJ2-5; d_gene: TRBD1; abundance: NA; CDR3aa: CASSRGQMETQYF; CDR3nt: TGTGCCAGCTCCCGGGGACAGATGGAGACCCAGTACTTC
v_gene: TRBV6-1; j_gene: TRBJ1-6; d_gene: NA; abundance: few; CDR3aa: CASSEAAGYSPLHF; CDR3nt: TGTGCCAGCAGTGAAGCGGCGGGGTACTCACCCCTCCACTTT
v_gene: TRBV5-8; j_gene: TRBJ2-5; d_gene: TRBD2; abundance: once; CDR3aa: CASSQRLAGGQETQYF; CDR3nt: TGTGCCAGCAGCCAGCGACTAGCGGGGGGCCAAGAGACCCAGTACTTC
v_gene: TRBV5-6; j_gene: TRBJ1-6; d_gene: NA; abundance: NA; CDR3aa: CASSLVGGRGSYNSPLHF; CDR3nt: TGTGCCAGCAGCTTGGTAGGGGGAAGGGGCTCCTATAATTCACCCCTCCACTTT
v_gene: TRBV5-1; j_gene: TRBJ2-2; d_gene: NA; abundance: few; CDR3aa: CASSLLAAVNVNTGELFF; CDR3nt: TGCGCCAGCAGCTTGCTCGCGGCGGTTAACGTGAACACCGGGGAGCTGTTTTTT
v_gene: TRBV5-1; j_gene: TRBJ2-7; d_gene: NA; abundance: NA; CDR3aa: CASRRDNPYEQYF; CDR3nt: TGCGCCAGCAGACGGGACAACCCCTACGAGCAGTACTTC
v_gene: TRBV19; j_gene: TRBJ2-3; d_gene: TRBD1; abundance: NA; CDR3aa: CASSTPGQGLDTQYF; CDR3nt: TGTGCCAGTAGTACCCCGGGACAGGGGTTAGATACGCAGTATTTT
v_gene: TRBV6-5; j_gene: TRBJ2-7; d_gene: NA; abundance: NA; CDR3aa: CASTARGRGWEQYF; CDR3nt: TGTGCCAGCACCGCCAGGGGCCGGGGGTGGGAGCAGTACTTC
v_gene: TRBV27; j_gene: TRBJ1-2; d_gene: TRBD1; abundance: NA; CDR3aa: CASSSSRGPFTGYTF; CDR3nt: TGTGCCAGCAGTTCGTCGAGGGGGCCCTTTACGGGGTACACCTTC
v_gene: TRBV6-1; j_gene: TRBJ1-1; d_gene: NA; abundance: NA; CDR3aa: CASSREGTEAFF; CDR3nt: TGTGCCAGCAGTAGGGAGGGGACTGAAGCTTTCTTT
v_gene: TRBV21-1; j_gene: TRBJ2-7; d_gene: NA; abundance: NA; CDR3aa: CAISRLQGSYEQYF; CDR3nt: TGTGCCATCTCCCGTCTACAGGGATCGTACGAGCAGTACTTC
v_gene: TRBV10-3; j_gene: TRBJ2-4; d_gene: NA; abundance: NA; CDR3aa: CAISESYIQYF; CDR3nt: TGTGCCATCAGTGAGTCATACATTCAGTACTTC
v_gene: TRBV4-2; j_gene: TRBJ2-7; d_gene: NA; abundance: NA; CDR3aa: CASSPPRGYEQYF; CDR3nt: TGTGCCAGCAGCCCCCCTAGGGGCTACGAGCAGTACTTC
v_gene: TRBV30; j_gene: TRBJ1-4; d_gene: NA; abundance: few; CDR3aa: CAWREGPGEKLFF; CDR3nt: TGTGCCTGGCGGGAAGGACCAGGTGAAAAACTGTTTTTT
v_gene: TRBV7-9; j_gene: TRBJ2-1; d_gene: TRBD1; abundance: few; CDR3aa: CASSFGQGVYEQFF; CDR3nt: TGTGCCAGCAGCTTTGGACAGGGGGTCTATGAGCAGTTCTTC
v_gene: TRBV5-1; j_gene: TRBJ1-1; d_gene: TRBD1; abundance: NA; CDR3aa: CASSLGTVNTEAFF; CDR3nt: TGCGCCAGCAGCCTAGGGACAGTGAACACTGAAGCTTTCTTT
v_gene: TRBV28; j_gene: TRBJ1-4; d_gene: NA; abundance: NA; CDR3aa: CASSFGGSGGLNEKLFF; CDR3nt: TGTGCCAGCAGTTTCGGGGGTTCCGGCGGACTTAATGAAAAACTGTTTTTT
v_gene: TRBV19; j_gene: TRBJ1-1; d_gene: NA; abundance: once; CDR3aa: CASSIGRANTEAFF; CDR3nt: TGTGCCAGTAGTATAGGACGGGCGAACACTGAAGCTTTCTTT
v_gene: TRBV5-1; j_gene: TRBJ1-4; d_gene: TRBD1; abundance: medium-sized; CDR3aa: CASKTGNNEKLFF; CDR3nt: TGCGCCAGCAAGACAGGGAATAATGAAAAACTGTTTTTT
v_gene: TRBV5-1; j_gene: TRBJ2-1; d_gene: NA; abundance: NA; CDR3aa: CASSFIPNNEQFF; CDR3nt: TGCGCCAGCAGCTTCATTCCGAACAATGAGCAGTTCTTC
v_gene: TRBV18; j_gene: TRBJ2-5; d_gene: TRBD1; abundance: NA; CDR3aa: CASSLGQLNQETQYF; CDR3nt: TGTGCCAGCTCACTGGGACAGCTAAACCAAGAGACCCAGTACTTC
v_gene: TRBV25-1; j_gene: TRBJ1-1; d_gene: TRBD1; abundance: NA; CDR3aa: CASSDRQGNTEAFF; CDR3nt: TGTGCCAGCAGTGACCGACAGGGGAACACTGAAGCTTTCTTT
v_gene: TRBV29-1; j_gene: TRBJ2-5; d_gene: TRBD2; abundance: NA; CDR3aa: CSVPGLAAETQYF; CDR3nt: TGCAGCGTACCGGGACTAGCGGCGGAGACCCAGTACTTC
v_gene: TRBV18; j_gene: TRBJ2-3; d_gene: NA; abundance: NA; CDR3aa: CASSPDLSLSQYF; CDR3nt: TGTGCCAGCTCACCAGACCTCTCCCTATCGCAGTATTTT
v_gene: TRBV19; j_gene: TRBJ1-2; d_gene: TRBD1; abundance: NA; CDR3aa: CASTGTAYGYTF; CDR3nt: TGTGCCAGTACCGGGACAGCTTATGGCTACACCTTC
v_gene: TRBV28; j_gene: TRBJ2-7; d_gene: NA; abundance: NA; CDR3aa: CASSFMFGQTSF; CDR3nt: TGTGCCAGCAGTTTCATGTTTGGACAGACTAGCTTC
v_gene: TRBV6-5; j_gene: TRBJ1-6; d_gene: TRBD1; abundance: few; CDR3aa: CASSVATGLSPLHF; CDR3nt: TGTGCCAGCAGCGTTGCGACAGGGCTTTCACCCCTCCACTTT
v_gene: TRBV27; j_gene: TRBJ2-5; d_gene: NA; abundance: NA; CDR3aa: CASSGRVRETQYF; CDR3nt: TGTGCCAGCAGTGGCAGGGTCCGAGAGACCCAGTACTTC
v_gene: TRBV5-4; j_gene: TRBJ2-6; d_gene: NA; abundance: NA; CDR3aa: CASSYGGSSGANVLTF; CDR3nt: TGTGCCAGCAGCTATGGGGGGAGCTCTGGGGCCAACGTCCTGACTTTC
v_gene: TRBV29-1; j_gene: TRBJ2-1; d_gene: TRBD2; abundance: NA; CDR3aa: CSVETRLAGFYNEQFF; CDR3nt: TGCAGCGTTGAAACTCGACTAGCGGGGTTCTACAATGAGCAGTTCTTC
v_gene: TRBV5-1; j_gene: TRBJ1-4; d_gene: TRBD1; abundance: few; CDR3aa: CASSAGQGGSEKLFF; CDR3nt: TGCGCCAGCAGCGCCGGACAGGGGGGTAGTGAAAAACTGTTTTTT
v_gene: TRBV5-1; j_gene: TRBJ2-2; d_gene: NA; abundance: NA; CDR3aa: CASSLLGPGSGELFF; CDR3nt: TGCGCCAGCAGCTTGTTGGGGCCGGGAAGCGGGGAGCTGTTTTTT
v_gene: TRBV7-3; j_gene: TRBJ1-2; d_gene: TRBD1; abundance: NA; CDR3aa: CASSRGQGYGYTF; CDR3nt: TGTGCCAGCAGCCGGGGACAGGGGTATGGCTACACCTTC
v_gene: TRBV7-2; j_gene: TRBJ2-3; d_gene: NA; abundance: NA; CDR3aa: CASSLAVVTDTQYF; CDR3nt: TGTGCCAGCAGCTTAGCCGTTGTGACAGATACGCAGTATTTT
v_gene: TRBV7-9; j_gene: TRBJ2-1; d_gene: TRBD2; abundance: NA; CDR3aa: CASSLALAGTYNEQFF; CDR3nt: TGTGCCAGCAGCTTAGCACTAGCGGGGACATACAATGAGCAGTTCTTC